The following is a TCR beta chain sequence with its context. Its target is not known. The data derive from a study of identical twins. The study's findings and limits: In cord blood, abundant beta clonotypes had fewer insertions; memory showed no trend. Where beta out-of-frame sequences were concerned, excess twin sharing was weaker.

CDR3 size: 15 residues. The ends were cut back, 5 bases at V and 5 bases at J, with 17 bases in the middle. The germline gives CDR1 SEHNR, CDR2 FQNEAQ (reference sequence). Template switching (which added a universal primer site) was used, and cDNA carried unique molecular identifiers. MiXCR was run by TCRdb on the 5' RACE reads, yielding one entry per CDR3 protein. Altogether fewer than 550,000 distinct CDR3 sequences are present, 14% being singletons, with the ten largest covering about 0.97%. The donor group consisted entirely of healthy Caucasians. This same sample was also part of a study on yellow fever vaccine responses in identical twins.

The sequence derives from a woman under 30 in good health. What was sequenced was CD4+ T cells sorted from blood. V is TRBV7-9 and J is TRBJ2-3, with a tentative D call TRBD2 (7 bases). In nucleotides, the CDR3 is TGTGCCAGCAGCCCTCCGGGGGGCCAGGTAGATACGCAGTATTTT. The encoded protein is CASSPPGGQVDTQYF.